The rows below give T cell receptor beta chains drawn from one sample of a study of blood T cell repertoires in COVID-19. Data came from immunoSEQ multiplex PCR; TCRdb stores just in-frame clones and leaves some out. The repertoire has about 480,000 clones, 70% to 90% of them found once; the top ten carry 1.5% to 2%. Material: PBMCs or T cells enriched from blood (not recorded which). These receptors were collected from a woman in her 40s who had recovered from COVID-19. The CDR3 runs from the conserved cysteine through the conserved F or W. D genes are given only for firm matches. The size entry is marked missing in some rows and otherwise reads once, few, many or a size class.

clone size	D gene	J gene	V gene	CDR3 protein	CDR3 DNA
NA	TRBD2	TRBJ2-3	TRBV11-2	CASSSRTSGITDTQYF	TGTGCCAGCAGCTCCCGGACTAGCGGGATAACAGATACGCAGTATTTT
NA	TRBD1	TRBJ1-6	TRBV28	CASSSWTGDNSPLHF	TGTGCCAGCAGTTCCTGGACAGGGGATAATTCACCCCTCCACTTT
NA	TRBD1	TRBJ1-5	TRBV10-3	CAISVGASQGVKSSNQPQHF	TGTGCCATCAGTGTGGGGGCAAGTCAGGGGGTAAAATCTAGCAATCAGCCCCAGCATTTT
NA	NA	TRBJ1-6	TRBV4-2	CASSQRGLGNSPLHF	TGTGCCAGCAGCCAAAGAGGACTGGGGAACTCACCCCTCCACTTT
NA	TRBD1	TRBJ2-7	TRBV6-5	CASSYDRQGFTYEQYF	TGTGCCAGCAGTTACGACCGACAGGGGTTCACCTACGAGCAGTACTTC
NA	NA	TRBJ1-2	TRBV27	CASSSLVTGSPFGYTF	TGTGCCAGCAGTTCCTTAGTGACGGGGAGCCCCTTTGGCTACACCTTC
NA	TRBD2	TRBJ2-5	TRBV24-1	CATSETGGLAQETQYF	TGTGCCACCAGCGAGACGGGGGGACTAGCTCAAGAGACCCAGTACTTC
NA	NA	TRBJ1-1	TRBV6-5	CASSYSYRTLSEAFF	TGTGCCAGCAGTTACTCGTACAGAACGTTGTCTGAAGCTTTCTTT
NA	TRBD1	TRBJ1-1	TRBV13	CASSFLRTGGTEAFF	TGTGCCAGCAGCTTTCTGAGGACAGGGGGCACTGAAGCTTTCTTT
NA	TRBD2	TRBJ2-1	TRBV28	CASDPSGNLNEQFF	TGTGCCAGCGACCCTAGCGGGAATCTCAATGAGCAGTTCTTC
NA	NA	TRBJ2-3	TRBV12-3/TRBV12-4	CASSLSGPDTQYF	TGTGCCAGCAGTTTATCAGGGCCCGATACGCAGTATTTT
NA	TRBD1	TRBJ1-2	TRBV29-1	CSVAGQGWSSGYTF	TGCAGCGTCGCGGGACAGGGTTGGTCGTCTGGCTACACCTTC
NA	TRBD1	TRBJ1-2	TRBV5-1	CASSRTGALNYGYTF	TGCGCCAGCAGCCGGACAGGGGCGCTGAACTATGGCTACACCTTC
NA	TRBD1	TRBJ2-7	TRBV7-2	CASSYDRVAEQYF	TGTGCCAGCAGCTACGACAGGGTAGCGGAGCAGTACTTC
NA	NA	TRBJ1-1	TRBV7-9	CASSLVSERSDTEAFF	TGTGCCAGCAGCTTAGTTTCTGAGAGGTCGGACACTGAAGCTTTCTTT
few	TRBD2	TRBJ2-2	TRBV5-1	CASSEGTSATGELFF	TGCGCCAGCAGCGAAGGGACTAGCGCTACCGGGGAGCTGTTTTTT
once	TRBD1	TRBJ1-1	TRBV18	CASSPGTGALGGTEAFF	TGTGCCAGCTCACCCGGGACAGGTGCCTTGGGGGGCACTGAAGCTTTCTTT
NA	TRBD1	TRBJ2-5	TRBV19	CASQGTGVETQYF	TGTGCCAGTCAGGGGACAGGGGTTGAGACCCAGTACTTC
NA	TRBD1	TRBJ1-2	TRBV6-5	CATTAGQHYGYTF	TGTGCCACCACGGCGGGACAGCACTATGGCTACACCTTC
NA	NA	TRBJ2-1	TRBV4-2	CASSLNRGQTEQFF	TGTGCCAGCAGCCTCAACCGAGGACAGACGGAGCAGTTCTTC
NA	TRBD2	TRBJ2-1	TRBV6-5	CASSYTSGSNEQFF	TGTGCCAGCAGTTACACTAGCGGGAGCAATGAGCAGTTCTTC